Shown below are 8 T cell receptor beta chains from a single sample sequenced in a study of blood T cell repertoires in COVID-19. Using immunoSEQ multiplex PCR, the repertoire was profiled, and TCRdb retains in-frame clones only, with some absent. The table shows about 150,000 clones, with over 80% occurring only once. The sequenced material came from PBMCs or T cells enriched from blood (not recorded which). Receptors were obtained from a man in his sixties or seventies who had been exposed to COVID-19.

V is TRBV28 and J is TRBJ2-5; D perhaps matches TRBD2 (5 bases). Trimming took off 10 bases at V and 0 bases at J, with 9 bases between the two ends. CDR3 length: 12 residues. The germline gives CDR1 MDHEN, CDR2 SYDVKM. The CDR3 DNA reads as TGTGCCACCACGCGGGACCAAGAGACCCAGTACTTC. Its protein is CATTRDQETQYF.

The V and J genes are TRBV5-1 and TRBJ2-7, with 8 positions matching TRBD1. This CDR3 contains 14 residues. The V and J ends lost 4 bases and 0 bases, in that order; junction bases with no gene match: 3. In germline, CDR1 is SGHRS, CDR2 YFSETQ. CDR3 in amino acids: CASSHGQGSYEQYF. DNA of the CDR3: TGCGCCAGCAGCCATGGACAGGGCTCCTACGAGCAGTACTTC.

The chain links TRBV20-1 to TRBJ1-5, with D possibly being TRBD1 (5 bases). The CDR3 sequence is 10 residues long. CDR1 is DFQATT, CDR2 SNEGSKA, per germline (reference sequence). The CDR3 region is CSTGGQPQHF. DNA of the CDR3: TGCTCGACGGGGGGGCAGCCCCAGCATTTT.

V gene TRBV28 combines with J gene TRBJ2-4, with 11 bases identical to TRBD1. Germline V gives CDR1 MDHEN, CDR2 SYDVKM. V lost 5 bases, J lost 6 bases, and 6 bases stayed unmatched. CDR3 size: 15 residues. CDR3: CASSLPGTGGNIQYF. The CDR3 bases are TGTGCCAGCAGTCTACCCGGGACAGGGGGAAACATTCAGTACTTC.

This clone was observed a single time. CDR3 sequence: CASSRLTGDYGYTF. CDR3 coding DNA: TGTGCCAGCAGCCGCCTTACAGGGGACTATGGCTACACCTTC. The V call is TRBV7-9, the J call TRBJ1-2, with 7 nucleotides matching TRBD1. Trimming took 5 bases from V and 3 from J; bases not matched to a gene: 6. Looked up from germline, CDR1 is SEHNR and CDR2 is FQNEAQ (reference sequence). The CDR3 extends over 14 amino acids. The full variable domain, rest sourced from reference TRBV7-9 and TRBJ1-2, is DTGVSQNPRHKITKRGQNVTFRCDPISEHNRLYWYRQTLGQGPEFLTYFQNEAQLEKSRLLSDRFSAERPKGSFSTLEIQRTEQGDSAMYLCASSRLTGDYGYTFGSGTRLTVV.

This chain joins TRBV7-9 and TRBJ2-3; D is perhaps TRBD1 (5 bases). V shed 1 base and J shed 11 bases, with 10 bases lying between them. The germline gives CDR1 SEHNR, CDR2 FQNEAQ (reference sequence). This CDR3 is 12 amino acids long. The CDR3 here is CASSLGQGKQYF. The CDR3 DNA follows: TGTGCCAGCAGCTTAGGCCAGGGTAAGCAGTATTTT.

V and J are TRBV10-3 and TRBJ2-3, with TRBD2 matching over 10 bases. Per germline, CDR1 ENHRY and CDR2 SYGVKD. The length of the CDR3 is 16 residues. V was clipped by 10 bases and J by 6 bases; unmatched bases: 16. The CDR3 sequence: CATRGWGTSESDTQYF. The CDR3 DNA sequence: TGTGCCACGAGGGGGTGGGGGACTAGCGAGTCGGATACGCAGTATTTT.

J is TRBJ1-2 and V is TRBV3-1 (or the pseudogene TRBV3-2); D unclear. Germline CDR1 and CDR2: LGHDT and YNNKEL (reference sequence). The length of the CDR3 is 13 residues. V gave up 4 bases and J gave up 8 bases, with 14 bases separating them. CDR3 in DNA: TGTGCCAGCAGCCCCCTAGCCGTTCAAGGCTACACCTTC. Protein: CASSPLAVQGYTF.